One sample yielded the 21 T cell receptor beta chains listed below, sequenced in a study of OX40 agonist ivuxolimab in advanced cancers. Libraries were made using the immunoSEQ multiplex PCR assay. In its TCRdb copy, this immuneACCESS table keeps in-frame sequences only and misses some clones. Where compared with another copy, unresolved V genes explain less than half of these, and the others have no known cause. The sample table shows 60,000 to 70,000 clones, and more than 85% are seen once. The ten largest make up 10% to 15% of the sample. Material: CD4+ or CD8+ T cells sorted from blood, obtained in a trial of the OX40 agonist ivuxolimab. These receptors were taken from an adult with an advanced solid tumor such as melanoma, head and neck, liver or kidney cancer.

The J gene is TRBJ2-7, the V gene TRBV27; D might be TRBD1 or TRBD2, each matching 5 bases. CDR1 and CDR2 from the germline V gene are MNHEY and SMNVEV (reference sequence). This CDR3 region has 16 residues. Trimming removed 3 bases from V and 2 bases from J, with 17 bases in between. The CDR3 DNA sequence: TGTGCCAGCAGTTTGAGTTGGGACCGAAGCACCTACGAGCAGTACTTC. It specifies CASSLSWDRSTYEQYF.

This rearrangement joins TRBV25-1 to TRBJ2-3; 7 nucleotides match TRBD2. The CDR3 extends over 14 amino acids. Germline V gene lookup returns CDR1 MGHDK and CDR2 SYGVNS. The V and J ends lost 10 bases and 11 bases, in that order; junction bases with no gene match: 18. The CDR3 sequence is CATTGPGGSVGQYF. The CDR3 nucleotides are TGTGCCACCACGGGCCCGGGAGGATCGGTTGGGCAGTATTTT.

The chain uses TRBV5-5 and TRBJ1-1; no reliable D call. CDR1 is SGHKS, CDR2 YYEKEE, per germline (reference sequence). This CDR3 has 12 amino acids. V lost 4 bases and J lost 8, with 12 bases in between. CDR3 protein: CASSGDGVEAFF. The CDR3 DNA reads as TGTGCCAGCAGCGGTGACGGGGTGGAAGCTTTCTTT.

The chain joins TRBV10-1 to TRBJ2-7; TRBD2 agrees at 7 bases. J was trimmed by 3 bases and V by 2 bases; bases with no gene match: 10. Germline loops: CDR1 WNHNN, CDR2 SYGVQD (reference sequence). This CDR3 is built from 16 residues. This CDR3 is CASSEHLTSSIYEQYF. CDR3 nucleotides: TGCGCCAGCAGTGAGCACCTGACTAGCTCGATCTACGAGCAGTACTTC.

The chain links TRBV27 to TRBJ2-7; TRBD1 might be the D (6 bases). The V gene lost 3 bases and the J gene lost 6 bases, with 15 bases spanning the gap. This CDR3 contains 14 residues. Germline CDR1 reads MNHEY; CDR2 reads SMNVEV (reference sequence). In nucleotides, the CDR3 is TGTGCCAGCAGTTTTGCCAGGGGACCTATCGAGCAGTACTTC. Amino acid sequence: CASSFARGPIEQYF.

The rearrangement joins TRBV15 to TRBJ2-2; tentative D call: TRBD2 (6 bases). V was pared by 1 base and J by 4 bases, with 7 bases between. From germline, CDR1 is LNHNV and CDR2 YYDKDF (reference sequence). The CDR3 is 14 amino acids. The CDR3 is CATSRGDSTGELFF. For the CDR3, the DNA is TGTGCCACCAGCAGAGGGGACTCCACCGGGGAGCTGTTTTTT.

CDR3 sequence reads: CASSIGSGSTDTQYF. CDR3 sequence (DNA): TGTGCCAGTAGTATAGGTAGCGGGAGCACAGATACGCAGTATTTT. The genes are TRBV19 and TRBJ2-3, with 7 bases matching TRBD2. CDR1 is LNHDA, CDR2 SQIVND, per germline (reference sequence). This CDR3 is 15 amino acids long. Trimming took 1 base from V and 0 from J; bases not matched to a gene: 1.

The J gene is TRBJ2-1, the V gene TRBV28; D is uncertain. The CDR3 length is 15 residues. Germline V gene sequence: CDR1 MDHEN, CDR2 SYDVKM. V was shortened by 6 bases and J by 2 bases, with 14 bases between the two germline ends. In DNA, the CDR3 is TGTGCCAGCAGCCCCCAACGGGCCCCCTACAATGAGCAGTTCTTC. Its protein product is CASSPQRAPYNEQFF. Full variable domain (remainder filled in from reference TRBV28 and TRBJ2-1): DVKVTQSSRYLVKRTGEKVFLECVQDMDHENMFWYRQDPGLGLRLIYFSYDVKMKEKGDIPEGYSVSREKKERFSLILESASTNQTSMYLCASSPQRAPYNEQFFGPGTRLTVL.

The chain has TRBV5-4 and TRBJ2-7; D is unclear. The CDR3 sequence is 12 residues long. Germline-derived CDR1 and CDR2 are SGHNT and YYREEE (reference sequence). Trimming stripped 2 bases from V and 0 bases from J, with 3 bases between. The CDR3 coding sequence is TGTGCCAGCAGCTTTTCCTCCTACGAGCAGTACTTC. Its protein is CASSFSSYEQYF.

The CDR3, as DNA: TGTGCCAGCAGTACCGTTGGGGGGGTTGCGGTCGACGAGCAGTACTTC. Translating it yields CASSTVGGVAVDEQYF. The chain joins TRBV7-2 to TRBJ2-7; 7 positions match TRBD2. The germline CDR1 and CDR2 sequences are SGHTA and FQGNSA. J lost 5 bases, V lost 6 bases, and 16 bases had no gene match. The CDR3 runs 16 residues.

The chain has TRBV5-5 and TRBJ1-4; 10 bases align to TRBD1. V lost 4 bases and J lost 8; bases outside the gene matches: 5. Germline V CDR1 and CDR2: SGHKS, YYEKEE (reference sequence). This CDR3 comprises 14 residues. CDR3 region: CASSLGQGREKLFF. DNA of the CDR3: TGTGCCAGCAGCCTGGGACAGGGGAGAGAAAAACTGTTTTTT.

This clone was recorded only once. The chain employs TRBV7-6 and TRBJ2-5, with 11 bases that match TRBD2. The CDR3 length is 15 residues. Germline CDR1 SGHVS, CDR2 FNYEAQ. V trimming: 7 bases; J trimming: 5 bases; junction bases outside the gene matches: 9. The CDR3 reads CASNPLAGAGETQYF. The CDR3 bases are TGTGCCAGCAACCCACTAGCGGGAGCGGGGGAGACCCAGTACTTC.

This clone was recorded only once. The CDR3 loop is CASSSYRAPSANVLTF. The CDR3 coding sequence is TGTGCCAGCAGCTCATACAGGGCCCCGAGTGCCAACGTCCTGACTTTC. V usage is TRBV11-3 and J usage is TRBJ2-6; the D gene is possibly TRBD1 (6 bases). Germline values: CDR1 SGHNT, CDR2 YENEEA. Trimming cost V 4 bases and J 7 bases, with 17 bases left between them. This CDR3 has 16 amino acids.

The genes are TRBV4-3 and TRBJ2-7, with TRBD2 matching 7 bases. Germline CDR1 LGHNA, CDR2 YSLEER. V lost 0 bases to trimming and J lost 3 bases; unmatched junction nucleotides: 5. CDR3 length: 15 amino acids. The DNA of the CDR3 is TGCGCCAGCAGCCAAGATACCGGGACTAACTACGAGCAGTACTTC. Translating it yields CASSQDTGTNYEQYF.

The chain has TRBV28 and TRBJ2-5; a weak D match, TRBD2 (6 bases). The germline V gene has CDR1 MDHEN and CDR2 SYDVKM. There are 11 residues in the CDR3. V dropped 5 bases and J dropped 9 bases, with 10 bases sitting between them. The CDR3 reads CASSPRGSQYF. The CDR3 DNA is TGTGCCAGCAGTCCCCGGGGGTCCCAGTACTTC.

Of note for this clone: At one boundary the junction diverges from the germline segment, which might be a read error. The CDR3 DNA is TGTGCCAGCAGCGGAACCGGGACAGGGTTGCACTTC. Protein: CASSGTGTGLHF. The gene calls are TRBV5-6 and TRBJ2-7; 9 bases fit TRBD1. Germline V CDR1 and CDR2: SGHDT, YYEEEE. This CDR3 spans 12 amino acids.

V gene TRBV9 combines with J gene TRBJ1-1; D is uncertain. Trimming removed 4 bases from V and 2 bases from J, with 12 bases in between. The CDR3 consists of 14 residues. The germline V gene encodes CDR1 SGDLS and CDR2 YYNGEE. The chain's CDR3 is CASSPWGSNTEAFF. CDR3 sequence (DNA): TGTGCCAGCAGCCCCTGGGGATCTAACACTGAAGCTTTCTTT.

This clone has a single count. The chain combines TRBV6-1 with TRBJ2-2; D gene ambiguous. Germline V gene sequence: CDR1 MNHNS, CDR2 SASEGT. Trimming removed 7 bases at V and 2 bases at J, with 5 bases between. The CDR3 is made up of 12 amino acids. In DNA form, the CDR3 reads TGTGCCAGCAACATAAACACCGGGGAGCTGTTTTTT. It codes for CASNINTGELFF.

This clone was counted only a few times. The chain links TRBV27 to TRBJ2-7; the D gene is possibly TRBD1 (5 bases). From germline, CDR1 is MNHEY and CDR2 SMNVEV (reference sequence). This CDR3 comprises 14 residues. Trimming took off 2 bases at V and 6 bases at J, with 14 bases between the two ends. CDR3 DNA sequence: TGTGCCAGCAGTTTAGGGTGGGGCAGGAGCGAGCAGTACTTC. It codes for CASSLGWGRSEQYF.

The chain employs TRBV9 and TRBJ2-1; 11 bases align to TRBD2. Losses at the gene ends were 2 bases for V and 8 bases for J; bases not matched to a gene: 9. Germline CDR1 SGDLS, CDR2 YYNGEE. This CDR3 has 16 residues. The DNA for the CDR3 is TGTGCCAGCAGCGTCCCCTTTATAGCGGGAGGGGATGAGCAGTTCTTC. Translated: CASSVPFIAGGDEQFF.

The chain is built from TRBV7-9 and TRBJ2-1; TRBD2 agrees at 8 bases. In germline, CDR1 is SEHNR, CDR2 FQNEAQ (reference sequence). Losses at the gene ends were 2 bases for V and 0 bases for J; bases not matched to a gene: 3. The CDR3 spans 16 residues. CDR3 amino acids: CASSLMSGSSYNEQFF. In DNA, the CDR3 is TGTGCCAGCAGCTTAATGAGCGGGAGCTCCTACAATGAGCAGTTCTTC.